In this sample, the clone carrying this TCR beta chain turned up many times. The antigen is not known. TCRdb passed the RACE reads through MiXCR, listing each CDR3 protein once. The sample holds approximately 52,000 distinct CDR3 sequences, approximately 11% seen once. The time point: patch test 1, 2 weeks after DPC sensitization. The treatment: therapeutic diphenylcyclopropenone sensitization with weekly scalp DPC. Blood, whole and unfractionated, served as the source for total RNA extraction. V was shortened by 0 bases and J by 8 bases, with 16 bases between the two germline ends. The CDR3 runs 14 residues. Germline CDR1 is DFQATT and CDR2 is SNEGSKA (reference sequence). These data originate in a study of human T cells and chemical hapten exposure. General study results and limits: There was alopecia in the donors, so their immune response may differ from that of healthy people.

The input for sequencing was whole blood, taken in connection with sensitization to the hapten diphenylcyclopropenone (DPC). The V and J genes are TRBV20-1 and TRBJ1-1, with D possibly TRBD1 on 6 matching bases. The receptor was derived from a woman in her forties with alopecia areata. Some clones in this sample may be carry-over from other donors' samples. The CDR3 DNA reads as TGCAGTGCTAGAGATACCCTAGGGGGTAGAGAAGCTTTCTTT. This encodes CSARDTLGGREAFF.